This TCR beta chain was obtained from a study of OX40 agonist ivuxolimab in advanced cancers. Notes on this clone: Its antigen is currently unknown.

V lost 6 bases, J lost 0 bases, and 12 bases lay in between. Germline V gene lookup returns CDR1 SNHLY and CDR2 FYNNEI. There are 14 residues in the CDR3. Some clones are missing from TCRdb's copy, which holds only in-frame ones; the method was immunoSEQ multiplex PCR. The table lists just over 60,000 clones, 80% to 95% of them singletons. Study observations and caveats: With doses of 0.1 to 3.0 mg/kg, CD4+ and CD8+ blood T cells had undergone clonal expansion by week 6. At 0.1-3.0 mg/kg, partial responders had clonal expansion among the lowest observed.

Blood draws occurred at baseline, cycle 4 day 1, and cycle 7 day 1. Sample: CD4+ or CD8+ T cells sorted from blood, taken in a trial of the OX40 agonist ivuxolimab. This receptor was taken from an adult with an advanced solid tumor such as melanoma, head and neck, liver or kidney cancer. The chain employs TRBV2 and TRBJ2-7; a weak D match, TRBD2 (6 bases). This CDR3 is CASSRGTSSYEQYF. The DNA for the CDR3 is TGTGCCAGCAGCCGCGGGACGTCCTCCTACGAGCAGTACTTC.